This T cell receptor beta chain came from a study of neurological immune-mediated disorders. The healthy controls volunteered at a blood bank in Maryland, USA. The study built sorted libraries from around 940,000 CD4+ or CD8+ T cells. In its sample, this clonotype ranks as medium-sized (0.01 to 0.1%). The CDR3 is made up of 14 amino acids. The V gene lost 0 bases and the J gene lost 6 bases, with 13 bases spanning the gap. Germline V gene data show CDR1 as SGHRS and CDR2 as YFSETQ. Using its own MiXCR run on the 5' RACE reads, TCRdb lists one record per CDR3 protein. This sample yields roughly 39,000 distinct CDR3 sequences, of which less than 9% are seen a single time; approximately 5.7% belongs to the top ten.

Sequencing was done on a sample of CD4+ T cells from blood. The V and J genes are TRBV5-1 and TRBJ2-7; D perhaps matches TRBD2 (6 bases). The origin of this receptor is a man aged 50-60 years in good health. CDR3 in amino acids: CASSLGPGEIEQYF. In nucleotides, the CDR3 is TGCGCCAGCAGCTTGGGACCGGGGGAGATCGAGCAGTACTTC.